This TCR beta chain comes out of a study of early T cells in non-severe SARS-CoV-2 infection. After removal of 0 bases from V and 8 bases from J, the junction contained 11 bases not matched to a gene. This CDR3 contains 16 residues. Looked up from germline, CDR1 is SGHRS and CDR2 is YFSETQ. In the library, individual cDNA molecules carried attached unique molecular identifiers. TCRdb redid the calling of the 5' RACE reads with MiXCR, one entry per CDR3 protein. The data contain roughly 80,000 distinct CDR3 sequences, about 17% of them singletons. The material sequenced was whole blood. The sequence was obtained from an adult who was a healthcare worker with PCR-confirmed SARS-CoV-2 infection or an uninfected control (not recorded which). The chain uses TRBV5-1 and TRBJ2-1; 7 nucleotides line up with TRBD2. The CDR3 protein is CASSLGSSGGKDEQFF. CDR3 in DNA: TGCGCCAGCAGCTTGGGGTCTAGCGGAGGGAAGGATGAGCAGTTCTTC.